The following is a T cell receptor (beta chain) sequence with its context. The same CDR3 can be traced to other DNA sequences in this sample. The source of the sample is a study of shared clonotypes between healthy human individuals. The CDR3 totals 12 residues. Germline CDR1 is GTSNPN and CDR2 is SVGIG (reference sequence). V was pared by 3 bases and J by 6 bases, with 9 bases between. Measured with immunoSEQ multiplex PCR; TCRdb has only the in-frame clones, and not every one. The table lists more than 2 million clones, around 95% of them singletons. The sequencing input was naive CD4+ T cells sorted from blood. The subset denotes: CD45RA+ positively selected. The chain links TRBV30 to TRBJ1-5; tentative D call: TRBD1 (6 bases). This clonotype originated in a man aged 18-30 years in good health. CDR3 residues: CAWSEGGQPQHF. The CDR3, as DNA: TGTGCCTGGAGCGAGGGGGGTCAGCCCCAGCATTTT. The entire variable domain, with the rest obtained from reference TRBV30 and TRBJ1-5, is as follows: SQTIHQWPATLVQPVGSPLSLECTVEGTSNPNLYWYRQAAGRGLQLLFYSVGIGQISSEVPQNLSASRPQDRQFILSSKKLLLSDSGFYLCAWSEGGQPQHFGDGTRLSIL.